This entry lists 23 T cell receptor beta chains sequenced from one sample in a study of beta chain features in type 1 diabetes (dated by TCRdb to 2017 to 2018). Library generation was performed with the immunoSEQ multiplex PCR assay. The entire isolated RNA was reverse transcribed using the High Capacity cDNA Reverse Transcription Kit, and thus expressed TCRB transcripts were sequenced. Held by TCRdb, this immuneACCESS table contains in-frame sequences only and omits some clones. Under half of the omission traces to an unresolved V gene where checked; the cause of the rest is unknown. The sample includes over 150,000 clones, with 10% to 15% observed a single time. The top ten constitute about 0.66% of the sample. Sequenced sample: central memory CD4+ T cells from blood. These receptor sequences come from a woman younger than 35 in good health.

This clone has just a few counts. CDR3 sequence reads: CASSLAQPTGIGETQYF. Written as DNA, the CDR3 is TGTGCCAGCAGCTTGGCTCAGCCGACGGGGATAGGGGAGACCCAGTACTTC. This chain joins TRBV7-9 and TRBJ2-5; weak D call: TRBD2 (5 bases). This CDR3 is 17 amino acids long. The V end was cut by 3 bases, the J end by 5 bases, with 22 bases between. Germline V lookup: CDR1 SEHNR, CDR2 FQNEAQ (reference sequence).

The chain recombines TRBV7-2 with TRBJ2-7; a weak D match, TRBD2 (5 bases). The ends were cut back, 1 base at V and 7 bases at J, with 11 bases in the middle. Germline V gene lookup returns CDR1 SGHTA and CDR2 FQGNSA. The CDR3 totals 13 residues. Written as DNA, the CDR3 is TGTGCCAGCAGCTTAGTTTCCCGGGATGAGCAGTACTTC. It yields the protein CASSLVSRDEQYF.

The chain is built from TRBV4-1 and TRBJ2-1; D perhaps matches TRBD2 (6 bases). The ends were cut back, 0 bases at V and 6 bases at J, with 21 bases in the middle. This CDR3 has 18 amino acids. Germline CDR1 is MGHRA and CDR2 is YSYEKL. In DNA, the CDR3 is TGCGCCAGCAGCCAAGAGGGGGGTAAGTCCACCGGTGTCAATGAGCAGTTCTTC. Translated: CASSQEGGKSTGVNEQFF.

The chain carries TRBV30 and TRBJ1-6, with TRBD1 as a possible D gene (5 bases). The CDR3 runs 10 residues. V shed 5 bases and J shed 14 bases, with 10 bases lying between them. From germline, CDR1 is GTSNPN and CDR2 SVGIG (reference sequence). CDR3 loop: CAWAGLTLHF. CDR3 in DNA: TGTGCCTGGGCGGGGCTCACCCTCCACTTT.

A few counts support this clone. The V and J genes are TRBV30 and TRBJ1-2; D is uncertain. Looked up from germline, CDR1 is GTSNPN and CDR2 is SVGIG (reference sequence). This CDR3 region has 11 residues. V lost 3 bases and J lost 1, with 3 bases in between. The CDR3 DNA reads TGTGCCTGGAGCTATAACTATGGCTACACCTTC. This codes for CAWSYNYGYTF.

This clone was picked up a small number of times. The chain joins TRBV6-1 to TRBJ2-7; possibly TRBD1 for D (5 bases). This CDR3 is 14 amino acids long. Germline V gives CDR1 MNHNS, CDR2 SASEGT. Trimming removed 6 bases at V and 5 bases at J, with 17 bases between. The CDR3 loop is CASSSRQKLHEQYF. The CDR3 DNA reads TGTGCCAGCAGCTCGCGACAGAAGCTCCACGAGCAGTACTTC.

The V and J genes are TRBV28 and TRBJ2-7; D is uncertain. The CDR3 covers 13 residues. Germline values: CDR1 MDHEN, CDR2 SYDVKM. V was shortened by 6 bases and J by 2 bases, with 11 bases between the two germline ends. The CDR3 nucleotides are TGTGCCAGCAGCCTCCCCAGTCCCTACGAGCAGTACTTC. It encodes CASSLPSPYEQYF.

The V gene is TRBV5-1, the J gene TRBJ2-1; a possible D gene is TRBD1 (5 bases). The CDR3 is made up of 15 amino acids. CDR1 and CDR2 (germline): SGHRS, YFSETQ. V shed 2 bases and J shed 0 bases, with 9 bases lying between them. The CDR3: CASSFLGASYNEQFF. The CDR3, as DNA: TGCGCCAGCAGCTTTTTAGGGGCCTCCTACAATGAGCAGTTCTTC.

The genes are TRBV28 and TRBJ1-5; 8 nucleotides agree with TRBD1. Germline V lookup: CDR1 MDHEN, CDR2 SYDVKM. This CDR3 is built from 14 residues. Trimming cost V 5 bases and J 6 bases; bases outside gene matches: 6. The CDR3 is CASSLDRGIQPQHF. CDR3 bases: TGTGCCAGCAGTCTCGACAGGGGCATTCAGCCCCAGCATTTT. Full variable domain (rest looked up from reference TRBV28 and TRBJ1-5): DVKVTQSSRYLVKRTGEKVFLECVQDMDHENMFWYRQDPGLGLRLIYFSYDVKMKEKGDIPEGYSVSREKKERFSLILESASTNQTSMYLCASSLDRGIQPQHFGDGTRLSIL.

The chain links TRBV30 to TRBJ2-3, with D uncertain. This CDR3 region has 15 residues. Trimming stripped 0 bases from V and 0 bases from J, with 10 bases between. Germline CDR1 GTSNPN, CDR2 SVGIG (reference sequence). The CDR3 loop reads CAWSVNSLSTDTQYF. The DNA of the CDR3 is TGTGCCTGGAGTGTAAACAGTCTTAGCACAGATACGCAGTATTTT.

About this clone: Different DNA sequences within this sample yield the same CDR3. The chain joins TRBV4-2 to TRBJ1-2; 10 bases match TRBD1. There are 14 residues in the CDR3. Germline lookup yields CDR1 LGHNA and CDR2 YNFKEQ. V lost 3 bases and J lost 7; bases outside the gene matches: 5. The CDR3 DNA sequence: TGTGCCAGCAGCCAGGAGACAGGGGGCTTTGGCTACACCTTC. This encodes CASSQETGGFGYTF.

V and J are TRBV5-6 and TRBJ1-5; D call uncertain. CDR1 is SGHDT, CDR2 YYEEEE, per germline. V was shortened by 4 bases and J by 11 bases, with 19 bases between the two germline ends. This CDR3 comprises 14 residues. The DNA for the CDR3 is TGTGCCAGCAGCCCACGACCGGAGTCGGTGACCCAGCATTTT. Translated, it gives CASSPRPESVTQHF. The variable domain in full, completed from reference TRBV5-6 and TRBJ1-5, reads DAGVTQSPTHLIKTRGQQVTLRCSPKSGHDTVSWYQQALGQGPQFIFQYYEEEERQRGNFPDRFSGHQFPNYSSELNVNALLLGDSALYLCASSPRPESVTQHFGDGTRLSIL.

This clone was detected only a few times. The chain links TRBV7-8 to TRBJ1-2, with 9 positions matching TRBD1. CDR1 and CDR2 (germline): SGHVS, FQNEAQ. Trimming removed 5 bases from V and 5 bases from J; junction bases left unmatched: 9. The length of the CDR3 is 15 residues. The CDR3 DNA reads as TGTGCCAGCAGCGTCGGGACAGGGTTCAGTTATGGCTACACCTTC. Its translation: CASSVGTGFSYGYTF.

Many counts were recorded for this clone. The CDR3 protein is CASSLVLAGDNEQFF. The CDR3 DNA reads as TGTGCCAGCAGCTTAGTGCTAGCGGGAGACAATGAGCAGTTCTTC. The chain carries TRBV7-9 and TRBJ2-1, with TRBD2 matching 10 bases. The junction had 2 bases not matched to a gene; V was cut back by 1 base and J by 5 bases. The CDR3 has 15 amino acids. Germline lookup yields CDR1 SEHNR and CDR2 FQNEAQ (reference sequence). The complete variable domain, with remaining parts taken from reference TRBV7-9 and TRBJ2-1, reads DTGVSQNPRHKITKRGQNVTFRCDPISEHNRLYWYRQTLGQGPEFLTYFQNEAQLEKSRLLSDRFSAERPKGSFSTLEIQRTEQGDSAMYLCASSLVLAGDNEQFFGPGTRLTVL.

This chain joins TRBV4-2 and TRBJ2-7, with 7 bases lining up with TRBD2. Germline CDR1 and CDR2: LGHNA and YNFKEQ. The V segment lost 4 bases and the J segment 0 bases; nucleotides outside the gene matches: 6. This CDR3 spans 15 amino acids. The DNA of the CDR3 is TGTGCCAGCAGCCGGCTAGCGGTCGACTCCTACGAGCAGTACTTC. This sequence encodes CASSRLAVDSYEQYF.

Here the CDR3 reads CAGDPRGTKETQYF. The CDR3 DNA reads TGTGCCGGGGACCCCCGCGGGACTAAAGAGACCCAGTACTTC. The V gene is TRBV30, the J gene TRBJ2-5, with TRBD2 identical over 7 bases. V was pared by 8 bases and J by 3 bases, with 12 bases of the junction left unmatched. Germline-derived CDR1 and CDR2 are GTSNPN and SVGIG (reference sequence). This CDR3 region has 14 residues.

The V call is TRBV6-5, the J call TRBJ1-1, with D unclear. The CDR3 has 13 amino acids. CDR1 and CDR2 (germline): MNHEY, SVGAGI. The V end was cut by 4 bases, the J end by 0 bases, with 6 bases between. This CDR3 reads CASSLLMNTEAFF. The DNA for the CDR3 is TGTGCCAGCAGTTTGCTAATGAACACTGAAGCTTTCTTT.

This chain uses TRBV11-2 with TRBJ2-1; D not certain. CDR3 length: 11 residues. The V gene lost 5 bases and the J gene lost 9 bases, with 8 bases spanning the gap. Looked up from germline, CDR1 is SGHAT and CDR2 is FQNNGV. CDR3 protein: CASSRSGEQFF. CDR3 nucleotides: TGTGCCAGCAGCCGATCAGGTGAGCAGTTCTTC.

This clone was picked up many times. The chain uses TRBV4-2 and TRBJ2-7; 11 bases align to TRBD1. The V and J ends lost 5 bases and 6 bases, in that order; junction bases with no gene match: 9. The CDR3 sequence is 15 residues long. Germline loops: CDR1 LGHNA, CDR2 YNFKEQ. The CDR3: CASSSRDRGEGEQYF. As DNA, the CDR3 is TGTGCCAGCAGCTCGCGGGACAGGGGGGAGGGCGAGCAGTACTTC.

V usage is TRBV28 and J usage is TRBJ2-3; a possible D gene is TRBD2 (5 bases). The germline V gene has CDR1 MDHEN and CDR2 SYDVKM. The CDR3 covers 16 residues. Deletions cut 8 bases from V and 1 base from J, with 19 bases between. The CDR3 DNA is TGTGCCAGCGGCCTCCGTGGATACGGGGGCACAGATACGCAGTATTTT. Translating gives CASGLRGYGGTDTQYF.

The chain carries TRBV30 and TRBJ2-3; D remains unclear. Germline-derived CDR1 and CDR2 are GTSNPN and SVGIG (reference sequence). V lost 0 bases and J lost 6, with 7 bases in between. The CDR3 totals 12 residues. In DNA form, the CDR3 reads TGTGCCTGGAGTGTTGGAGCGGATACGCAGTATTTT. Protein: CAWSVGADTQYF.

This clone has only a few counts. The genes are TRBV5-4 and TRBJ2-2, with 8 bases that match TRBD1. The junction had 6 bases not matched to a gene; V was cut back by 4 bases and J by 1 base. This CDR3 is built from 16 residues. Germline V lookup: CDR1 SGHNT, CDR2 YYREEE (reference sequence). CDR3 protein: CASSPGQGMNTGELFF. In nucleotides, the CDR3 is TGTGCCAGCAGCCCAGGACAGGGAATGAACACCGGGGAGCTGTTTTTT.

V and J are TRBV27 and TRBJ1-2; TRBD1 matches at 11 bases. The V gene's germline CDR1 is MNHEY and CDR2 SMNVEV (reference sequence). The length of the CDR3 is 14 residues. J gave up 6 bases and V 5 bases, and 5 bases lay outside the gene matches. CDR3 protein: CASSMDRGPDGYTF. The CDR3 coding sequence is TGTGCCAGCAGTATGGACAGGGGGCCAGATGGCTACACCTTC.